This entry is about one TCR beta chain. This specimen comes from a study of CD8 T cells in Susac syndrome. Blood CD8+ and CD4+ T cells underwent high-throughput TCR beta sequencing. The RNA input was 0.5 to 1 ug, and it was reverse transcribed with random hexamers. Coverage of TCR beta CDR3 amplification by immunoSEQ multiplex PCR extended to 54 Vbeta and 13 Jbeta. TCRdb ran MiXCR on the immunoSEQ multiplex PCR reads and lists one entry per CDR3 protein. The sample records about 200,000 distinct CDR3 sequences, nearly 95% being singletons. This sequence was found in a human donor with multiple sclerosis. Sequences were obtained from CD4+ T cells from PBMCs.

The CDR3 protein is CSVRDGTYEQYF. The CDR3 DNA is TGCAGCGTGAGGGACGGGACCTACGAGCAGTACTTC. The genes are TRBV29-1 and TRBJ2-7, with D perhaps assigned TRBD1 or TRBD2 (5 bases each). Per germline, CDR1 SQVTM and CDR2 ANQGSEA. This CDR3 is 12 amino acids long. Trimming stripped 6 bases from V and 2 bases from J, with 11 bases between.